One sample yielded the 14 T cell receptor beta chains listed below, sequenced in a study of PD-1 blockade in classical Hodgkin lymphoma (TCRdb year 2020). The time point label, as the study defines it: cycle 2 day 1 (C2D1) of nivolumab. Every trial patient had relapsed after autologous stem cell transplantation, and cohorts A, B and C differed in prior brentuximab vedotin exposure. Receptor libraries were prepared by the immunoSEQ multiplex PCR assay. As stored in TCRdb, this immuneACCESS dataset retains in-frame rearrangements with V and J assigned. A fraction of the clones does not appear; measured against another copy, unresolved V genes explain less than half of the discrepancy, and the remainder lacks a known reason. In all, the sample holds tens of thousands of clones, and roughly 70% of those were seen once. Jointly, the top ten make up approximately 16% of the sample. The source was peripheral blood mononuclear cells (PBMCs), collected before the second cycle of nivolumab. These receptors all stem from a human donor with classical Hodgkin lymphoma.

Regarding this clone: The sample holds other DNA sequences that translate to the same CDR3. The J gene is TRBJ1-5, the V gene TRBV6-5; D is uncertain. The V end was cut by 5 bases, the J end by 0 bases, with 8 bases between. Germline values: CDR1 MNHEY, CDR2 SVGAGI. CDR3 length: 14 residues. CDR3 sequence (DNA): TGTGCCAGCAGTCCTAACTATAGCAATCAGCCCCAGCATTTT. This sequence encodes CASSPNYSNQPQHF.

By share, this clone ranks as medium-sized. The chain couples TRBV7-2 to TRBJ1-5; D is ambiguous. Trimming took 1 base from V and 9 from J, leaving 10 bases between them. The CDR3 sequence is 13 residues long. From germline, CDR1 is SGHTA and CDR2 FQGNSA. In nucleotides, the CDR3 is TGTGCCAGCAGCTTAGAGGCGGAAGGGCCCCAGCATTTT. Residues: CASSLEAEGPQHF. Full variable domain (missing parts from reference TRBV7-2 and TRBJ1-5): GAGVSQSPSNKVTEKGKDVELRCDPISGHTALYWYRQSLGQGLEFLIYFQGNSAPDKSGLPSDRFSAERTGGSVSTLTIQRTQQEDSAVYLCASSLEAEGPQHFGDGTRLSIL.

The chain couples TRBV5-6 to TRBJ2-3; 8 bases line up with TRBD1. This CDR3 has 15 residues. V trimming: 4 bases; J trimming: 1 base; junction bases outside the gene matches: 5. The V gene's germline CDR1 is SGHDT and CDR2 YYEEEE. CDR3 bases: TGTGCCAGCAGCGCCGGGACAGGAGGCACAGATACGCAGTATTTT. It yields the protein CASSAGTGGTDTQYF.

The chain uses TRBV19 and TRBJ1-5; 7 bases line up with TRBD1. The V segment lost 3 bases and the J segment 5 bases; nucleotides outside the gene matches: 7. Germline CDR1 reads LNHDA; CDR2 reads SQIVND (reference sequence). The CDR3 sequence is 15 residues long. CDR3 nucleotide sequence: TGTGCCAGTAGTATGGGACAGAGCCGGTATCAGCCCCAGCATTTT. This encodes CASSMGQSRYQPQHF.

Relative to its sample, this clone is medium-sized. The rearrangement joins TRBV27 to TRBJ1-2; tentative D call: TRBD1 (5 bases). Germline CDR1 MNHEY, CDR2 SMNVEV (reference sequence). The CDR3 runs 13 residues. V was shortened by 3 bases and J by 9 bases, with 14 bases between the two germline ends. CDR3 region: CASSFTAGGRYTF. CDR3 coding DNA: TGTGCCAGCAGTTTCACGGCCGGGGGTCGCTACACCTTC.

This clone was detected a few times. This chain links TRBV5-6 with TRBJ2-5, with D possibly matching TRBD2 (6 bases). Trimming took 10 bases from V and 5 from J, leaving 15 bases between them. The CDR3 sequence is 12 residues long. Germline CDR1 is SGHDT and CDR2 is YYEEEE. The CDR3, as DNA: TGTGCCCGGGACTCCCTGGCGGAGACCCAGTACTTC. The encoded protein is CARDSLAETQYF.

This clone was found once. The rearrangement joins TRBV2 to TRBJ2-5; 9 nucleotides line up with TRBD2. Germline-derived CDR1 and CDR2 are SNHLY and FYNNEI. The CDR3 runs 13 residues. The junction had 5 bases not matched to a gene; V was cut back by 7 bases and J by 5 bases. CDR3 nucleotides: TGTGCCAGCAAGCGGGGGGCCGGGGAGACCCAGTACTTC. Translating it yields CASKRGAGETQYF.

This clone was counted between two and nine times. The V gene is TRBV7-2, the J gene TRBJ2-4; TRBD1 matches 8 bases. From germline, CDR1 is SGHTA and CDR2 FQGNSA. This CDR3 region has 16 residues. V lost 4 bases to trimming and J lost 3 bases; unmatched junction nucleotides: 8. The CDR3 is CASSSGQGIDKNIQYF. The CDR3 coding sequence is TGTGCCAGCAGCTCCGGACAGGGTATAGACAAAAACATTCAGTACTTC.

This chain connects TRBV7-2 to TRBJ1-6, with D hard to call. Germline CDR1 is SGHTA and CDR2 is FQGNSA. Trimming shortened V by 5 bases and J by 8 bases, and 13 bases separated the two germline ends. This CDR3 is built from 14 residues. The CDR3 reads CASSPGPLDSPLHF. For the CDR3, the DNA is TGTGCCAGCAGCCCCGGGCCCCTGGATTCACCCCTCCACTTT.

V is TRBV27 and J is TRBJ1-4; D gene unclear. The CDR3 spans 16 residues. CDR1 and CDR2 from the germline V gene are MNHEY and SMNVEV (reference sequence). V was shortened by 2 bases and J by 3 bases, with 13 bases between the two germline ends. The CDR3 DNA sequence: TGTGCCAGCAGTTTAATACCCAACGGGGCTAATGAAAAACTGTTTTTT. Protein product: CASSLIPNGANEKLFF.

By sample share, this clone is medium-sized. J is TRBJ1-4 and V is TRBV4-1, with 7 nucleotides matching TRBD1. V lost 4 bases to trimming and J lost 4 bases; unmatched junction nucleotides: 9. The CDR3 is 16 amino acids. The germline V gene has CDR1 MGHRA and CDR2 YSYEKL. As DNA, the CDR3 is TGCGCCAGCAGCCCTCAAGGGGGACAGAGTAATGAAAAACTGTTTTTT. This gives the protein CASSPQGGQSNEKLFF.

The V and J genes are TRBV7-9 and TRBJ1-2, with D maybe TRBD1 (6 bases). There are 16 residues in the CDR3. In germline, CDR1 is SEHNR, CDR2 FQNEAQ (reference sequence). The V end lost 1 base, the J end lost 5 bases, and 17 bases lay between the germline ends. Here the CDR3 DNA reads TGTGCCAGCAGCTTAGGAGGGGGAGAGGCGAAATATGGCTACACCTTC. Residues: CASSLGGGEAKYGYTF.

This rearrangement joins TRBV28 to TRBJ2-3; D uncertain. Germline V CDR1 and CDR2: MDHEN, SYDVKM. This CDR3 has 13 residues. The V gene lost 3 bases and the J gene lost 2 bases, with 6 bases spanning the gap. CDR3 sequence reads: CASSFQDTDTQYF. The CDR3 nucleotides are TGTGCCAGCAGTTTCCAGGACACAGATACGCAGTATTTT.

V is TRBV7-6 and J is TRBJ2-6; D ambiguous. The CDR3 runs to 16 residues. V lost 5 bases to trimming and J lost 2 bases, with 13 bases between them. Looked up from germline, CDR1 is SGHVS and CDR2 is FNYEAQ. Here the CDR3 DNA reads TGTGCCAGCAGCCCATCTATGAGTCCTGGGGCCAACGTCCTGACTTTC. Translating it yields CASSPSMSPGANVLTF. Variable domain in full (rest from reference TRBV7-6 and TRBJ2-6): GAGVSQSPRYKVTKRGQDVALRCDPISGHVSLYWYRQALGQGPEFLTYFNYEAQQDKSGLPNDRFSAERPEGSISTLTIQRTEQRDSAMYRCASSPSMSPGANVLTFGAGSRLTVL.